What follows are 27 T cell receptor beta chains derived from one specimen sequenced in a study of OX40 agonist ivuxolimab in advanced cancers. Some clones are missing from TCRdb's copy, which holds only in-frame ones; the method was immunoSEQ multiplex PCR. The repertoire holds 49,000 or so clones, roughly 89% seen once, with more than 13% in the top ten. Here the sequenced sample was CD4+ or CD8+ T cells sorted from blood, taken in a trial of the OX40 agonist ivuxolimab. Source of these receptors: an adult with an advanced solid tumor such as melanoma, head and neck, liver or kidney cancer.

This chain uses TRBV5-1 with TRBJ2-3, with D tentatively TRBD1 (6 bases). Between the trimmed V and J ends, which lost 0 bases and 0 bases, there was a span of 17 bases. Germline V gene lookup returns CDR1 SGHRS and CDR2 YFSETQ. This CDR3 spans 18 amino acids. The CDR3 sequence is CASSLEPRQGISTDTQYF. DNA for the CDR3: TGCGCCAGCAGCTTGGAGCCCCGGCAGGGGATTAGCACAGATACGCAGTATTTT.

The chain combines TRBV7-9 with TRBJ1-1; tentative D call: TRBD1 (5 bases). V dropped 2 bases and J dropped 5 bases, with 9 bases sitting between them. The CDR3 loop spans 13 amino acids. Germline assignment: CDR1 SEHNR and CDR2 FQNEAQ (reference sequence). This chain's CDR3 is CASSLMGDTEAFF. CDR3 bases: TGTGCCAGCAGCTTAATGGGGGATACTGAAGCTTTCTTT.

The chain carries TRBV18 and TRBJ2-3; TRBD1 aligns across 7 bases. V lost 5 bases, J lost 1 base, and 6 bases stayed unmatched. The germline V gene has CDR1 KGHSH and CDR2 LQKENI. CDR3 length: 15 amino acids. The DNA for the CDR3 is TGTGCCAGCTCAGCCGACAGGGACGGCACAGATACGCAGTATTTT. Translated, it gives CASSADRDGTDTQYF.

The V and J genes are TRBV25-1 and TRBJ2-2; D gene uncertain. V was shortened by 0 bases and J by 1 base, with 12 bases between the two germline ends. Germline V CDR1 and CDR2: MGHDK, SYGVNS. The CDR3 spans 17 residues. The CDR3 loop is CASSEYGGRRNTGELFF. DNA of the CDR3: TGTGCCAGCAGTGAATATGGTGGCAGACGGAACACCGGGGAGCTGTTTTTT.

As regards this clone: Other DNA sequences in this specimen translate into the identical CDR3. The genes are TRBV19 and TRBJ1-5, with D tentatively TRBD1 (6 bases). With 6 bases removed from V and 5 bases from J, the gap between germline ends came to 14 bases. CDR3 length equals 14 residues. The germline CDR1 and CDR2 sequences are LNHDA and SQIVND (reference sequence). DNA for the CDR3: TGTGCCAGTAGGTCGTTTGGGGGCTATCAGCCCCAGCATTTT. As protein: CASRSFGGYQPQHF. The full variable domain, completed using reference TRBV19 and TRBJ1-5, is DGGITQSPKYLFRKEGQNVTLSCEQNLNHDAMYWYRQDPGQGLRLIYYSQIVNDFQKGDIAEGYSVSREKKESFPLTVTSAQKNPTAFYLCASRSFGGYQPQHFGDGTRLSIL.

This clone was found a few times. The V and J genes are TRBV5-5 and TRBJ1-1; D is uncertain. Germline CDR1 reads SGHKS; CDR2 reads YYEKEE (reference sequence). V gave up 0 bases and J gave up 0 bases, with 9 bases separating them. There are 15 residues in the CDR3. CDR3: CASSLAIQVNTEAFF. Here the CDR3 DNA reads TGTGCCAGCAGCTTGGCCATACAAGTGAACACTGAAGCTTTCTTT.

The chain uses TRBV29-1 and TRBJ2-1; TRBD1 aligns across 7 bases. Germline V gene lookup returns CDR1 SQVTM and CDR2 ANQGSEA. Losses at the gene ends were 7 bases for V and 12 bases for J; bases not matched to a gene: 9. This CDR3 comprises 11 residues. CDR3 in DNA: TGCAGCGGCTTGACAGGGTATGGGCAGTTCTTC. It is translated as CSGLTGYGQFF.

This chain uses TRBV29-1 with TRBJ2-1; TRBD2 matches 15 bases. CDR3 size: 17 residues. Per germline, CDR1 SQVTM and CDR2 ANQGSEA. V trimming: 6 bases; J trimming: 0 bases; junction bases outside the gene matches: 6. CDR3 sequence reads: CSVGGTSGRSSYNEQFF. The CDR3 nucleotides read TGCAGCGTGGGAGGGACTAGCGGGAGGAGCTCCTACAATGAGCAGTTCTTC.

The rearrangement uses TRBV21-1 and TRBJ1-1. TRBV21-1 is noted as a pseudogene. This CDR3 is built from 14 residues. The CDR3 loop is CASSKGTENTEAFF. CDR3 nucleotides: TGTGCCAGCAGCAAGGGGACCGAGAACACTGAAGCTTTCTTT.

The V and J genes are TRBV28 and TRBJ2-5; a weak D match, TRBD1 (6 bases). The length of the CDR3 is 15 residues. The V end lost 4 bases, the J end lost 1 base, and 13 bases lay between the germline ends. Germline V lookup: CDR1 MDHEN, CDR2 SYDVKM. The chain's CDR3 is CASSSGQPPQETQYF. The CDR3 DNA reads TGTGCCAGCAGTTCTGGACAGCCACCCCAAGAGACCCAGTACTTC.

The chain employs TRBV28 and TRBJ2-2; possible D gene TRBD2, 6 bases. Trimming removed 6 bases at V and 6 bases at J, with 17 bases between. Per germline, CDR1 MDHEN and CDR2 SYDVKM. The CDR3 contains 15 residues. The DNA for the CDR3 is TGTGCCAGCAGCCTCCCGGGACTCCCTCCCGGGGAGCTGTTTTTT. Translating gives CASSLPGLPPGELFF.

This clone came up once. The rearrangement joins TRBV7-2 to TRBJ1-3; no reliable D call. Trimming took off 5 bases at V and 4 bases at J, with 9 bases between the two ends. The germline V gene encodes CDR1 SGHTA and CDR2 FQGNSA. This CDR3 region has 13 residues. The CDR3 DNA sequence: TGTGCCAGCAGCCTCATCCGAGGAAACACCATATATTTT. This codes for CASSLIRGNTIYF.

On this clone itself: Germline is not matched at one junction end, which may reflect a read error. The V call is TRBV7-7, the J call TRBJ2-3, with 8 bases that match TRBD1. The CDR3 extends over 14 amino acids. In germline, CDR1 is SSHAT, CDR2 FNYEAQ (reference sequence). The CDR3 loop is CASSLAGGADTQYF. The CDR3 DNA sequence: TGTGCTAGCAGCTTAGCAGGGGGCGCGGATACGCAGTATTTT.

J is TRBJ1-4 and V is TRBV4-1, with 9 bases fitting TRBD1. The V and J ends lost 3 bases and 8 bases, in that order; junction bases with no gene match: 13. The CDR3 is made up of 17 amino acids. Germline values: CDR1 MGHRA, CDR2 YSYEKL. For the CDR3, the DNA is TGCGCCAGCAGCCATGGGGTTGGGGGGACAGGGCGCGAAAAACTGTTTTTT. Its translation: CASSHGVGGTGREKLFF.

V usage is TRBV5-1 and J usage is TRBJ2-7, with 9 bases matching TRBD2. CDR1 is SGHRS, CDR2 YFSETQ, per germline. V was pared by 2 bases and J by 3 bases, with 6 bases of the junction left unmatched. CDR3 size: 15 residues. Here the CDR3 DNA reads TGCGCCAGCAGCTTTGGCGGGAGGGCCATCTACGAGCAGTACTTC. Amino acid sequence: CASSFGGRAIYEQYF.

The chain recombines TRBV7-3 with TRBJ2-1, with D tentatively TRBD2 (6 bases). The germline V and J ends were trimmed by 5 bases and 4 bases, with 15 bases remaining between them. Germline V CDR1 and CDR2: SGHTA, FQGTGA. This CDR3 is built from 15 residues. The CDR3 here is CASSPGGVSYNEQFF. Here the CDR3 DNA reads TGTGCCAGCAGCCCCGGCGGGGTATCGTACAATGAGCAGTTCTTC.

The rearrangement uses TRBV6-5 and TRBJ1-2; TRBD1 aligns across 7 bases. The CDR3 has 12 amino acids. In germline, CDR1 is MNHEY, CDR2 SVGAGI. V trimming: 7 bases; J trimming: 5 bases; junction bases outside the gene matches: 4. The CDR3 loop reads CASNRGKYGYTF. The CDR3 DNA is TGTGCCAGCAACAGGGGAAAGTATGGCTACACCTTC.

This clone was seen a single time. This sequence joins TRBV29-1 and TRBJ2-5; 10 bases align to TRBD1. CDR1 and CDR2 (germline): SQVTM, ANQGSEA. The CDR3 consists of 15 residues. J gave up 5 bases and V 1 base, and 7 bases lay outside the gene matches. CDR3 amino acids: CSVEVSGQGRETQYF. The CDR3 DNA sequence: TGCAGCGTTGAAGTGTCGGGACAGGGGAGGGAGACCCAGTACTTC.

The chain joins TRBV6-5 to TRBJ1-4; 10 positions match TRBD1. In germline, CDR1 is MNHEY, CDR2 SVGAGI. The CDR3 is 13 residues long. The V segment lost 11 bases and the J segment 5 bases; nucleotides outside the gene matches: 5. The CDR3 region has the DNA TGTGCCGGCAAGGGACAGGGGAATGAAAAACTGTTTTTT. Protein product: CAGKGQGNEKLFF.

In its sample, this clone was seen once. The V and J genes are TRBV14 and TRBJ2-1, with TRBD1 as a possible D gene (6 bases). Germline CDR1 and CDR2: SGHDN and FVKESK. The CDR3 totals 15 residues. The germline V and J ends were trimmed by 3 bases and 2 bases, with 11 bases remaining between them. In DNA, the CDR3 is TGTGCCAGCAGCCATCTGGGGGCTACCTACAATGAGCAGTTCTTC. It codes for CASSHLGATYNEQFF. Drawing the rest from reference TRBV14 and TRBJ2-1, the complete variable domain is EAGVTQFPSHSVIEKGQTVTLRCDPISGHDNLYWYRRVMGKEIKFLLHFVKESKQDESGMPNNRFLAERTGGTYSTLKVQPAELEDSGVYFCASSHLGATYNEQFFGPGTRLTVL.

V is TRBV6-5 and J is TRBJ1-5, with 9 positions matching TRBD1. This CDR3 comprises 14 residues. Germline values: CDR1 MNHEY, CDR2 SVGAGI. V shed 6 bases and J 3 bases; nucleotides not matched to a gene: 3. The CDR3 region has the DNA TGTGCCAGCAGGACAGGGGGACTCAATCAGCCCCAGCATTTT. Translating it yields CASRTGGLNQPQHF.

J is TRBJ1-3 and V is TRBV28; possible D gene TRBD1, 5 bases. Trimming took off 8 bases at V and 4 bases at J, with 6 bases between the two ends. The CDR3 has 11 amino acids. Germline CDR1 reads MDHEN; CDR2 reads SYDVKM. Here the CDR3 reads CASDRGNTIYF. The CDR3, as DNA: TGTGCCAGCGACAGAGGAAACACCATATATTTT.

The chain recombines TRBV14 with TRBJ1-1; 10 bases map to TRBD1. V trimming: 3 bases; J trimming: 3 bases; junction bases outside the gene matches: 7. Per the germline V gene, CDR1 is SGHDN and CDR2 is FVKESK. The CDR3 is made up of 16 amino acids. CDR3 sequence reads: CASSHRDRGRHTEAFF. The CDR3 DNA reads TGTGCCAGCAGCCACCGGGACAGGGGACGACACACTGAAGCTTTCTTT. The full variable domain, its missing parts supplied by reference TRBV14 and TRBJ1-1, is EAGVTQFPSHSVIEKGQTVTLRCDPISGHDNLYWYRRVMGKEIKFLLHFVKESKQDESGMPNNRFLAERTGGTYSTLKVQPAELEDSGVYFCASSHRDRGRHTEAFFGQGTRLTVV.

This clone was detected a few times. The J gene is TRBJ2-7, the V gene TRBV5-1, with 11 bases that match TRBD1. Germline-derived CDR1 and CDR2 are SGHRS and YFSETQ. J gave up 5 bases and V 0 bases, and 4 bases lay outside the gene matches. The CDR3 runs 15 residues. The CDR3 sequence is CASSLVGQGAHEQYF. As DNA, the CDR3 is TGCGCCAGCAGCTTGGTAGGACAGGGGGCGCACGAGCAGTACTTC.

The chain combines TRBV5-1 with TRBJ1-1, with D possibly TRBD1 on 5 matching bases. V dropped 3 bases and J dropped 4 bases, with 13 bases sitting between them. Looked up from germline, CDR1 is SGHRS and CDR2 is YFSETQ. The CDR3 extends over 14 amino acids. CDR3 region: CASSSVGEGTEAFF. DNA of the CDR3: TGCGCCAGCAGCTCAGTAGGGGAGGGCACTGAAGCTTTCTTT. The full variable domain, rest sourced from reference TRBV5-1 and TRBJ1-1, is KAGVTQTPRYLIKTRGQQVTLSCSPISGHRSVSWYQQTPGQGLQFLFEYFSETQRNKGNFPGRFSGRQFSNSRSEMNVSTLELGDSALYLCASSSVGEGTEAFFGQGTRLTVV.

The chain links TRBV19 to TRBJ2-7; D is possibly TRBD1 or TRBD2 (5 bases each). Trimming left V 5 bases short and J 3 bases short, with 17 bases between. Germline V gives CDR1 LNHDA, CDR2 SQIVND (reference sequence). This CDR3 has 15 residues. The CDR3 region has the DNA TGTGCCAGTAGTGTGGGACCTCTTTCGAACTACGAGCAGTACTTC. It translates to CASSVGPLSNYEQYF.

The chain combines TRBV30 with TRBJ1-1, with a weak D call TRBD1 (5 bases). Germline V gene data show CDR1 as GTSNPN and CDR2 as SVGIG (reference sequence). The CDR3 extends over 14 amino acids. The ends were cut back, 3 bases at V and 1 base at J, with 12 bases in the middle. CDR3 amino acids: CAWRPPDRNTEAFF. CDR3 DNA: TGTGCCTGGAGGCCCCCCGACAGGAACACTGAAGCTTTCTTT.